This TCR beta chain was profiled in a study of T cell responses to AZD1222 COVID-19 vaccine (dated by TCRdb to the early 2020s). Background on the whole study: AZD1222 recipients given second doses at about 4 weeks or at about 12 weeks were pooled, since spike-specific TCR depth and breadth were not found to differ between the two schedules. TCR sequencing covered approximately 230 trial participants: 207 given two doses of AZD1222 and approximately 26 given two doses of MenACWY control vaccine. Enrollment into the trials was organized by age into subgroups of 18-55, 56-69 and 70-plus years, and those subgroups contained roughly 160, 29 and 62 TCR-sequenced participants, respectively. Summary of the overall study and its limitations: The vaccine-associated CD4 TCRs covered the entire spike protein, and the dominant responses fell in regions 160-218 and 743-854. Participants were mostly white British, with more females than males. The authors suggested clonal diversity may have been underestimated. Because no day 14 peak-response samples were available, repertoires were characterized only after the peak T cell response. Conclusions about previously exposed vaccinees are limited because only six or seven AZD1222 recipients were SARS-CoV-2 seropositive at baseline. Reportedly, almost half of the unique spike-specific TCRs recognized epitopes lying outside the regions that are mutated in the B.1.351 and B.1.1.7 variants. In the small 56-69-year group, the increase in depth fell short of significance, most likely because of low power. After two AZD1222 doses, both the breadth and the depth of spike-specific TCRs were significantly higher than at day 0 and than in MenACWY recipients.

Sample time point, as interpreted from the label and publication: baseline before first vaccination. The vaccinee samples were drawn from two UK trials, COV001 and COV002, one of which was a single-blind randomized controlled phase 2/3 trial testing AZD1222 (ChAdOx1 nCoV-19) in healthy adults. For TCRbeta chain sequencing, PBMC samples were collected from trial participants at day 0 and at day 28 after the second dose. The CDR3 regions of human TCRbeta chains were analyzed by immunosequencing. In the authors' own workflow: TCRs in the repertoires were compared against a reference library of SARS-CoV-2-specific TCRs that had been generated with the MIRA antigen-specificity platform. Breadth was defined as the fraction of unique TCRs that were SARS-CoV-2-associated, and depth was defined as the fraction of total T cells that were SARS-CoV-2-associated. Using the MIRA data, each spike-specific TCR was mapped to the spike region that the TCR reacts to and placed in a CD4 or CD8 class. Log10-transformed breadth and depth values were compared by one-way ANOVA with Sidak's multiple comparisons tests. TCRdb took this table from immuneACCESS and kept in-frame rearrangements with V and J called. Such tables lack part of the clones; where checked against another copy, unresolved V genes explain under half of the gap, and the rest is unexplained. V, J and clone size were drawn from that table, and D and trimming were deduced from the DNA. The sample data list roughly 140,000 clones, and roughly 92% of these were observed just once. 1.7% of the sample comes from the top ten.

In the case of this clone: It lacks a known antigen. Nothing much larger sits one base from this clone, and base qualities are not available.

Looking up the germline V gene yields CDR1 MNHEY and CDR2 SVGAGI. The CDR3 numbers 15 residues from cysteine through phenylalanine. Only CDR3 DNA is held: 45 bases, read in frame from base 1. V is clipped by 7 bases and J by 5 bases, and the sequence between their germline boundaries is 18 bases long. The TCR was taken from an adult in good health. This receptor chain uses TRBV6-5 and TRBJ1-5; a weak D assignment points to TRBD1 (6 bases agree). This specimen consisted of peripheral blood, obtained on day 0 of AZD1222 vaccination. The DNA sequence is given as TGTGCCAGCAAAACCGACAGCAGGGGCTATCAGCCCCAGCATTTT. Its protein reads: CASKTDSRGYQPQHF.